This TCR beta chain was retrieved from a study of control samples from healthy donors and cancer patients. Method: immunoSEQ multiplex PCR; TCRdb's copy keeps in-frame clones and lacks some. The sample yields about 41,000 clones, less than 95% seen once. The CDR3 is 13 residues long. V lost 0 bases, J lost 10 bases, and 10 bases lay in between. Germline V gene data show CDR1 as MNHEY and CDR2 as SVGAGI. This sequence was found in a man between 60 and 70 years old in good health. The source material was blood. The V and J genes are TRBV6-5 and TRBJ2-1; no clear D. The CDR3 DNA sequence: TGTGCCAGCAGTTACTCACGGACGGAGGAGCAGTTCTTC. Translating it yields CASSYSRTEEQFF.